This TCR beta chain was documented in a study of response to subunit inactivated influenza vaccine (dated by TCRdb to the late 2010s). About the investigation overall: To follow how T cells responded to a trivalent subunit inactivated influenza vaccine, the researchers relied on deep quantitative profiling of the T cell receptor repertoire. Here is what the overall study found, with its caveats: The authors suggested that each seasonal influenza vaccination may recruit only a limited number of new T cells.

This clonotype was counted between two and nine times. Its antigen target is currently unknown. Base qualities are not at hand, and no much larger clone is one base apart. The library was prepared using RT-PCR. Data came from an Illumina HiSeq 2500. TCRdb trimmed public reads at Q25 via fastp, called clones via MiXCR and kept in-frame beta chains. Every CDR3 protein is listed once, alongside the most common genes and DNA of its rows. This sample holds a few hundred thousand distinct CDR3 sequences; 14% were observed only once. The ten largest make up 8.5% to 14% of the sample. The germline V gene specifies SQVTM as CDR1 and ANQGSEA as CDR2. Between the V and J ends, shortened by 4 bases and 1 base respectively, the junction contains 11 bases. The CDR3 runs 13 residues from the cysteine to the phenylalanine. The sequence is cut down to CDR3 DNA, 39 bases in frame from base 1.

The rearranged chain carries TRBV29-1 and TRBJ2-7, with the D gene too uncertain to name. Source: PBMCs from blood, taken roughly 12 days after vaccination. The TCR comes from a man between 50 and 59 years old who received an inactivated influenza vaccine. Donor details come from another sample of the same person, matched by shared clones. The CDR3 has the sequence CSVAQGESYEQYF. The DNA sequence is given as TGCAGCGTTGCGCAAGGAGAGTCCTACGAGCAGTACTTC.